This T cell receptor (beta chain) was retrieved from a study of cytotoxic CD8 clonotypes in ibrutinib-treated CLL (dated by TCRdb to about 2021). Study-wide context: The cohort was composed of about a dozen relapsed/refractory and roughly 15 treatment-naive patients; IGHV unmutated status was identified in under 18 patients. Partial responses were observed in about 25 patients and complete responses in 2; after a median follow-up of around 68 months, remission was maintained in 15 or so patients and progression was observed in some twelve. Cryopreserved peripheral blood mononuclear cells were collected at three points: before therapy, at response, and at either sustained remission or disease progression. Response samples were obtained after a median of 12 months of treatment, with a range of roughly 6 to 40 months. Of the roughly 81 people in the trial, some 28 had longitudinal samples available. An average of around 250,000 productive templates and 80,000 to 95,000 productive rearrangements was obtained per sample. Every sample from remission and from progressive disease was obtained while the patients were still on ibrutinib. The study at large found these results: At ibrutinib response clonality went up, during sustained remission it held steady, and at progression it dropped back toward baseline. Public clonotypes were rare and either shrank or stayed stable during treatment, and the rise in clonality at ibrutinib response reflected expansion of private clonotypes. Sampling times were not matched between patients in sustained remission and patients whose disease was progressing, and lymph node repertoires were not examined. Baseline clonality was found to be higher than that of age-matched healthy donors and was strongly correlated with circulating CD8+ T-cell counts.

On this clone itself: The target of this receptor is not known. Base qualities are not at hand, and no much larger clone is one base apart.

On a MiSeq, deep resolution sequencing aimed for a depth between 1 in 1 million and 1 in 200,000 T cells, with each clonotype covered approximately 10x on average. The immunoSEQ hsTCRB Kit was used to generate TCR beta libraries. The original pipeline was this. Data were analyzed with ImmunoSEQ Data Assistant and ImmunoSEQ Analyzer, with V, D and J genes assigned per IMGT definitions. Clonality, which ranges from 0 to 1, was calculated by subtracting the normalized Shannon entropy of productive rearrangement frequencies from one. Only overrepresented clonotypes making up at least 0.05% of each patient's repertoire were included in the public clonotype analysis. More than ten repertoires from age-matched healthy donors, obtained from immuneACCESS, served as clonality controls. TCRdb retrieved this table from immuneACCESS and kept in-frame rearrangements only. Not all clones are present; in checked studies, unresolved V genes account for under half, and no reason is known for the remainder. The V and J calls and clone size are taken from that table; D and trimming were inferred from the DNA. In this sample the table shows some 200,000 clones, approximately 68% of which occur a single time. About an eighth of the sample comes from the top ten.

The intended sense of this specimen's time point label: around 25 months on ibrutinib. For TCR beta library preparation, around 2 micrograms of genomic DNA were isolated from cryopreserved PBMCs. High-throughput TCR beta sequencing was performed on longitudinal blood samples from CLL patients receiving ibrutinib monotherapy. The patients took part in an open-label, single-center phase 2 trial of ibrutinib monotherapy. The receptor was isolated from a human donor with chronic lymphocytic leukemia. The specimen comprised PBMCs, sampled after 24 months of ibrutinib treatment.

Here the CDR3 is given as CAISDVRDGGELFF. The DNA is TGTGCCATCAGTGATGTGAGGGATGGCGGGGAGCTGTTTTTT. The V and J genes are TRBV10-3 and TRBJ2-2; the D gene is perhaps TRBD2, from 5 matching bases. CDR1 and CDR2 (ENHRY, SYGVKD) derive from the germline V gene. V gives up 3 bases and J gives up 7 bases, and the segment between their germline ends measures 12 bases. The CDR3 contains 14 residues, cysteine and phenylalanine counted. The DNA shown is the 42-base CDR3, in frame from base 1.